This T cell receptor (beta chain) is drawn from a study of beta chain features in type 1 diabetes. Broader study findings: Possibly, sequencing cDNA over-represented cells that had high TCR expression levels. Reduced insertions and increased deletions marked VDJ junctions in type 1 diabetes patients. All four CD4+ subsets of Type 1 diabetes patients contained TCRB CDR3s that were moderately but significantly shorter.

Sequencing targeted expressed TCRB transcripts, as all isolated RNA had been reverse transcribed. Profiling relied on immunoSEQ multiplex PCR, and the TCRdb table lists in-frame clones only, not all of them. Of 300,000 to 400,000 clones listed, roughly 12% are singletons. A heparinised blood draw that averaged about 116 mL was obtained once from each donor. Only a few counts were recorded for this clone. As yet, its antigen is unknown. The CDR3 covers 14 residues. Germline V lookup: CDR1 MNHEY, CDR2 SVGAGI. Trimming left V 6 bases short and J 6 bases short, with 12 bases between. The sequenced sample was naive CD4+ T cells from blood. This chain uses TRBV6-5 with TRBJ1-6; D is unclear. The source is a man younger than 30 in good health. CDR3 in DNA: TGTGCCAGCAGACCACACGACTCTAATTCACCCCTCCACTTT. This codes for CASRPHDSNSPLHF.